This record looks at one TCR delta chain sequence and its context. The mismatch at residue 8 between this DNA's translation and the TCRdb protein of a much larger clone likely reflects a read error; the protein shown is translated from the DNA. The data belong to a study of γδ T cells in repeated Plasmodium falciparum infection. Each sorted gammadelta sample had TRG and TRD chains sequenced. TCRdb redid clone calling on the multiplex PCR reads using CATT. The sample contains over 90,000 delta-chain clones, approximately 0.92% of which appear only once. The sample was gamma-delta T cells from blood. This receptor was identified in a pool of human donors (malaria-infected and uninfected, not separated).

The CDR3 is CALGEPARSRMNWGIPYTDKLIF. In DNA form, the CDR3 reads TGTGCTCTTGGGGAGCCGGCTAGGAGCAGAATGAACTGGGGGATACCGTACACCGATAAACTCATCTTT. The rearrangement joins TRDV1 to TRDJ1, with 12 positions matching TRDD3. TCRdb records no J gene; here it was assigned by comparing the DNA to germline. The junction had 23 bases not matched to a gene; V was cut back by 3 bases and J by 0 bases. The length of the CDR3 is 23 residues. The germline V gene encodes CDR1 TSWWSYY and CDR2 QGS.